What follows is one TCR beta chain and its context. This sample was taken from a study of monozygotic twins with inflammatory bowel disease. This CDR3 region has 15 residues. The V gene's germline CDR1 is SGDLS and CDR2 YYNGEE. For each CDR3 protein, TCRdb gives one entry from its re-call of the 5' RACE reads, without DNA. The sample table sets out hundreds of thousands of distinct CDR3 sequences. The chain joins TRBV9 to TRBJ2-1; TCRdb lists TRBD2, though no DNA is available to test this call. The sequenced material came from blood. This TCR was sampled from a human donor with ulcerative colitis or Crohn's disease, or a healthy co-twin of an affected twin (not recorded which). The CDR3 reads CASSPFEGIYNEQFF.